This T cell receptor beta chain is from a study of T cell changes during pregnancy in multiple sclerosis. The CDR3 has 15 amino acids. Germline values: CDR1 MGHRA, CDR2 YSYEKL. V was trimmed by 4 bases and J by 1 base, leaving 13 bases between them. TCRdb keeps only in-frame clones here, not all; method: immunoSEQ multiplex PCR. This table holds tens of thousands of clones, roughly 90% found once. This clonotype was obtained from a female donor with multiple sclerosis, enrolled in a pregnancy study. V and J are TRBV4-1 and TRBJ1-1; D unresolved. Here the sequenced sample was CD8+ T cells from peripheral blood mononuclear cells, taken after pregnancy. The DNA for the CDR3 is TGCGCCAGCAGCCCCACGGCCGGGTCGAACACTGAAGCTTTCTTT. It is translated as CASSPTAGSNTEAFF.